These 23 T cell receptor beta chains share one sample of origin, sequenced in a study of OX40 agonist ivuxolimab in advanced cancers. The assay was immunoSEQ multiplex PCR, and TCRdb's table has in-frame clones only and misses some. The data show 35,000 to 55,000 clones, 82% seen once. The sequences come from CD4+ or CD8+ T cells sorted from blood, collected in a trial of the OX40 agonist ivuxolimab. The receptors come from an adult with an advanced solid tumor such as melanoma, head and neck, liver or kidney cancer.

The V gene is TRBV4-2, the J gene TRBJ2-2, with a tentative D call TRBD2 (6 bases). This CDR3 is 15 amino acids long. Per germline, CDR1 LGHNA and CDR2 YNFKEQ. The V and J ends lost 4 bases and 0 bases respectively, with 9 bases between them. Here the CDR3 reads CASSRGLTNTGELFF. CDR3 DNA: TGTGCCAGCAGCCGGGGACTTACGAACACCGGGGAGCTGTTTTTT.

This clone was observed once. The chain uses TRBV5-1 and TRBJ1-1; 7 bases align to TRBD1. CDR3 length equals 15 residues. The V gene end was trimmed by 2 bases and the J gene end by 0 bases; junction bases not matched to a gene: 4. From germline, CDR1 is SGHRS and CDR2 YFSETQ. The CDR3 sequence: CASSFQTGLNTEAFF. In DNA form, the CDR3 reads TGCGCCAGCAGCTTCCAGACAGGGTTGAACACTGAAGCTTTCTTT.

The genes are TRBV9 and TRBJ2-1; D unresolved. Trimming pared 4 bases from V and 2 bases from J, leaving 10 bases between. Germline values: CDR1 SGDLS, CDR2 YYNGEE. This CDR3 contains 14 residues. Here the CDR3 reads CASSPRTAYNEQFF. CDR3 sequence (DNA): TGTGCCAGCAGCCCCAGGACGGCCTACAATGAGCAGTTCTTC.

CDR3 residues: CASSQFTRTGDEQYF. CDR3 sequence (DNA): TGTGCCAGCTCACAATTTACAAGAACAGGGGACGAGCAGTACTTC. The chain has TRBV18 and TRBJ2-7; 7 nucleotides line up with TRBD1. From germline, CDR1 is KGHSH and CDR2 LQKENI. V was pared by 4 bases and J by 5 bases, with 11 bases of the junction left unmatched. CDR3 length: 15 residues.

The CDR3 coding sequence is TGTGCCAGCAGTTCTCCCCAGACTAGCGGACTCTACGAGCAGTACTTC. As protein: CASSSPQTSGLYEQYF. The chain employs TRBV27 and TRBJ2-7; 9 bases are a match to TRBD2. The germline V gene has CDR1 MNHEY and CDR2 SMNVEV (reference sequence). Germline trimming cut 4 bases from V and 3 bases from J; bases unmatched to any gene: 10. The CDR3 extends over 16 amino acids.

The gene calls are TRBV30 and TRBJ2-7; 10 bases align to TRBD1. The ends lost 2 bases at V and 0 bases at J; junction bases unmatched: 1. CDR3 length: 14 amino acids. Germline V CDR1 and CDR2: GTSNPN, SVGIG (reference sequence). The CDR3 reads CAWSWTGGSYEQYF. The DNA of the CDR3 is TGTGCCTGGAGTTGGACAGGGGGCTCCTACGAGCAGTACTTC.

The chain uses TRBV5-8 and TRBJ2-5, with 7 positions matching TRBD1. Germline trimming cut 0 bases from V and 5 bases from J; bases unmatched to any gene: 7. Germline V CDR1 and CDR2: SGHTS, YDEGEE. The CDR3 has 15 residues. CDR3 region: CASSLGGQLGETQYF. CDR3 DNA: TGTGCCAGCAGCTTGGGGGGACAGCTTGGGGAGACCCAGTACTTC.

This clone was seen only once. J is TRBJ1-5 and V is TRBV11-2, with D uncertain. This CDR3 is 13 amino acids long. Germline lookup yields CDR1 SGHAT and CDR2 FQNNGV. Trimming took 0 bases from V and 6 from J, leaving 6 bases between them. The CDR3 region has the DNA TGTGCCAGCAGCTTAGAGTCAGGTCAGCCCCAGCATTTT. It specifies CASSLESGQPQHF.

The J gene is TRBJ2-3, the V gene TRBV18; D unresolved. The CDR3 consists of 11 residues. V gave up 8 bases and J gave up 4 bases, with 7 bases separating them. Germline lookup yields CDR1 KGHSH and CDR2 LQKENI. The CDR3 region is CASRPSDTQYF. Here the CDR3 DNA reads TGTGCCAGCAGACCTTCAGATACGCAGTATTTT.

The gene calls are TRBV30 and TRBJ1-4; D is ambiguous. The V end lost 5 bases, the J end lost 0 bases, and 7 bases lay between the germline ends. Germline CDR1 GTSNPN, CDR2 SVGIG (reference sequence). The CDR3 length is 13 residues. This CDR3 reads CAWYRPTNEKLFF. CDR3 sequence (DNA): TGTGCCTGGTACAGACCAACTAATGAAAAACTGTTTTTT.

The chain has TRBV29-1 and TRBJ2-3; 8 bases are a match to TRBD1. CDR3 length: 14 amino acids. V gave up 6 bases and J gave up 2 bases; unmatched junction bases: 7. Germline CDR1 and CDR2: SQVTM and ANQGSEA. This CDR3 is CSVAQGVNTDTQYF. DNA of the CDR3: TGCAGCGTGGCACAGGGGGTAAACACAGATACGCAGTATTTT.

Details on this clone: The sample carries other DNA sequences with the same CDR3. CDR3: CAITRQGRFETQYF. In nucleotides, the CDR3 is TGTGCCATTACCCGACAGGGGCGGTTCGAGACCCAGTACTTC. This sequence joins TRBV2 and TRBJ2-5; TRBD1 aligns across 8 bases. With 10 bases clipped from V and 5 bases from J, the junction kept 12 bases outside the gene matches. The CDR3 runs to 14 residues. Germline V gene data show CDR1 as SNHLY and CDR2 as FYNNEI.

This clone was observed a few times. The chain couples TRBV7-3 to TRBJ1-1, with D hard to call. Deletions cut 6 bases from V and 4 bases from J, with 12 bases between. The CDR3 loop spans 13 amino acids. Germline V gene sequence: CDR1 SGHTA, CDR2 FQGTGA. The CDR3 sequence is CASSKSMATEAFF. The CDR3 DNA follows: TGTGCCAGCAGTAAAAGTATGGCCACTGAAGCTTTCTTT.

The gene calls are TRBV5-6 and TRBJ2-7; 8 bases are shared with TRBD1. J lost 6 bases, V lost 1 base, and 6 bases had no gene match. The CDR3 loop spans 14 amino acids. Germline V gives CDR1 SGHDT, CDR2 YYEEEE. CDR3 coding DNA: TGTGCCAGCAGCTTGCCGACAGGGGCAGGCGAGCAGTACTTC. Encoded protein: CASSLPTGAGEQYF.

J is TRBJ2-1 and V is TRBV7-9; 11 bases match TRBD2. CDR1 and CDR2 (germline): SEHNR, FQNEAQ (reference sequence). CDR3 size: 17 residues. J gave up 8 bases and V 4 bases, and 13 bases lay outside the gene matches. The CDR3 coding sequence is TGTGCCAGCAGCTACCCGCAGACTAGCGGGACTCTCGATGAGCAGTTCTTC. As protein: CASSYPQTSGTLDEQFF. Variable domain in full (rest from reference TRBV7-9 and TRBJ2-1): DTGVSQNPRHKITKRGQNVTFRCDPISEHNRLYWYRQTLGQGPEFLTYFQNEAQLEKSRLLSDRFSAERPKGSFSTLEIQRTEQGDSAMYLCASSYPQTSGTLDEQFFGPGTRLTVL.

The chain links TRBV7-9 to TRBJ1-6; D gene ambiguous. Per germline, CDR1 SEHNR and CDR2 FQNEAQ (reference sequence). There are 17 residues in the CDR3. V lost 6 bases and J 3 bases, leaving 18 bases between the germline ends. CDR3 DNA: TGTGCCAGCAGTTCGGGCAGCTGGAGCGACTATAATTCACCCCTCCACTTT. It yields the protein CASSSGSWSDYNSPLHF.

The table lists this clone with a few counts. V gene TRBV5-4 combines with J gene TRBJ1-6; a possible D gene is TRBD1 (6 bases). Trimming shortened V by 2 bases and J by 7 bases, and 16 bases separated the two germline ends. This CDR3 spans 16 amino acids. Germline CDR1 is SGHNT and CDR2 is YYREEE (reference sequence). CDR3 protein: CASSLRDTRTNSPLHF. The CDR3 DNA sequence: TGTGCCAGCAGCTTACGGGACACACGGACCAATTCACCCCTCCACTTT.

V is TRBV7-2 and J is TRBJ2-7, with 7 bases lining up with TRBD1. Germline V gene sequence: CDR1 SGHTA, CDR2 FQGNSA. The CDR3 covers 13 residues. Trimming at V came to 3 bases and at J to 7 bases, leaving 6 bases not matched to a gene. CDR3 in amino acids: CASSFRGSGEQYF. CDR3 DNA sequence: TGTGCCAGCAGCTTCAGGGGGTCGGGGGAGCAGTACTTC.

This clone was observed a handful of times. The chain carries TRBV5-6 and TRBJ2-3; 9 positions agree with TRBD2. This CDR3 is 16 amino acids long. J was trimmed by 5 bases and V by 0 bases; bases with no gene match: 7. Looked up from germline, CDR1 is SGHDT and CDR2 is YYEEEE. CDR3 in DNA: TGTGCCAGCAGCTTGGGCGCTAGCGGGGAGGTAGATACGCAGTATTTT. Its translation: CASSLGASGEVDTQYF.

The chain couples TRBV27 to TRBJ2-7; D gene ambiguous. Germline-derived CDR1 and CDR2 are MNHEY and SMNVEV (reference sequence). This CDR3 is 13 amino acids long. Trimming removed 3 bases from V and 4 bases from J, with 10 bases in between. The CDR3 loop is CASSFQVSYEQYF. As DNA, the CDR3 is TGTGCCAGCAGTTTCCAGGTTTCTTACGAGCAGTACTTC.

V is TRBV28 and J is TRBJ1-5; D is unresolved. The V gene's germline CDR1 is MDHEN and CDR2 SYDVKM. Trimming removed 9 bases at V and 1 base at J, with 4 bases between. There are 11 residues in the CDR3. The CDR3 sequence is CASKSNQPQHF. As DNA, the CDR3 is TGTGCCAGTAAAAGCAATCAGCCCCAGCATTTT. Full variable domain (remainder filled in from reference TRBV28 and TRBJ1-5): DVKVTQSSRYLVKRTGEKVFLECVQDMDHENMFWYRQDPGLGLRLIYFSYDVKMKEKGDIPEGYSVSREKKERFSLILESASTNQTSMYLCASKSNQPQHFGDGTRLSIL.

The chain couples TRBV10-1 to TRBJ1-1; D possibly corresponds to TRBD1 (5 bases). The CDR3 is made up of 13 amino acids. Trimming took off 0 bases at V and 4 bases at J, with 6 bases between the two ends. CDR1 and CDR2 from the germline V gene are WNHNN and SYGVQD (reference sequence). The CDR3 DNA reads as TGCGCCAGCAGTGAGTCAGGGGCCACTGAAGCTTTCTTT. It codes for CASSESGATEAFF.

V gene TRBV6-1 combines with J gene TRBJ2-7; D might be TRBD1 (6 bases). Per the germline V gene, CDR1 is MNHNS and CDR2 is SASEGT. Trimming took off 8 bases at V and 2 bases at J, with 13 bases between the two ends. The CDR3 contains 13 residues. The CDR3 protein is CASGLGQTYEQYF. CDR3 DNA sequence: TGTGCCAGCGGATTAGGACAGACCTACGAGCAGTACTTC.